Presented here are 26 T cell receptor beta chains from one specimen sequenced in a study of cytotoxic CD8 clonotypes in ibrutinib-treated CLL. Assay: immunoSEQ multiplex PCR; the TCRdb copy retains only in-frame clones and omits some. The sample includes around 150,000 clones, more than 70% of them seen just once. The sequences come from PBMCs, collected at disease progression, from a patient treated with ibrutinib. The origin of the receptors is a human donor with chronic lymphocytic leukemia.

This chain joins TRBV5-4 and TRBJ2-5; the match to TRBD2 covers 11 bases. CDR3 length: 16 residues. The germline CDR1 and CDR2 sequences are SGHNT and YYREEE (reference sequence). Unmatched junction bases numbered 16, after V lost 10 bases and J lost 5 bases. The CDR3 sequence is CAWTTSGSTVWETQYF. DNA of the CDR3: TGTGCCTGGACCACTAGCGGGAGTACGGTCTGGGAGACCCAGTACTTC.

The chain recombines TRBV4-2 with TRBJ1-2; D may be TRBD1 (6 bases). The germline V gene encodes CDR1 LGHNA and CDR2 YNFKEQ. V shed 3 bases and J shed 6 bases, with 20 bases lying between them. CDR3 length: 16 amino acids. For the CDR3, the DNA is TGTGCCAGCAGCCATTCCGCGAAGGGGGGAGGGAATGGCTACACCTTC. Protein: CASSHSAKGGGNGYTF.

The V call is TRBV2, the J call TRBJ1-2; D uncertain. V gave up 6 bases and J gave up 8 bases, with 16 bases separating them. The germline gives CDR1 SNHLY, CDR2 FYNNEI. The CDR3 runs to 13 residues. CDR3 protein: CASREREVGGYTF. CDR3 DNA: TGTGCCAGCAGAGAGAGGGAGGTGGGAGGCTACACCTTC.

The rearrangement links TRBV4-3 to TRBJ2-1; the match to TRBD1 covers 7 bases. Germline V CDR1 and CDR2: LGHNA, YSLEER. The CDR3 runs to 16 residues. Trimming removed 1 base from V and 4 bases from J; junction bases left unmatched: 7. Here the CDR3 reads CASSQGKDRPYNEQFF. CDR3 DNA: TGCGCCAGCAGCCAAGGGAAGGACAGGCCTTACAATGAGCAGTTCTTC.

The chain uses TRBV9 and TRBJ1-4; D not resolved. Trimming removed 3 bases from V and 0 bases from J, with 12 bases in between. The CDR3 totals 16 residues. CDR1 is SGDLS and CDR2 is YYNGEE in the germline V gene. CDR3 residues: CASSADGFATNEKLFF. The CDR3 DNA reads TGTGCCAGCAGCGCGGACGGGTTTGCAACTAATGAAAAACTGTTTTTT. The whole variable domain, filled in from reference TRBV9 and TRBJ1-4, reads DSGVTQTPKHLITATGQRVTLRCSPRSGDLSVYWYQQSLDQGLQFLIQYYNGEERAKGNILERFSAQQFPDLHSELNLSSLELGDSALYFCASSADGFATNEKLFFGSGTQLSVL.

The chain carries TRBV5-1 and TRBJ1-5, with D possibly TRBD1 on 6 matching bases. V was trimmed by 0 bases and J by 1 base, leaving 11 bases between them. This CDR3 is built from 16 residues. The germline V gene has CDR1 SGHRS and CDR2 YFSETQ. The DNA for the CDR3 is TGCGCCAGCAGCTTGGGCGGGACATTGAGCAATCAGCCCCAGCATTTT. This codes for CASSLGGTLSNQPQHF.

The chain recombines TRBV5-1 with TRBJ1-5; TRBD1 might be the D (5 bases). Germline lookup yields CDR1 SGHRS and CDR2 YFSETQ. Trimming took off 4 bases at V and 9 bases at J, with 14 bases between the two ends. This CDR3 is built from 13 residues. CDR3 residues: CASSPGGGMPQHF. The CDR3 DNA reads TGCGCCAGCAGCCCGGGGGGAGGGATGCCCCAGCATTTT.

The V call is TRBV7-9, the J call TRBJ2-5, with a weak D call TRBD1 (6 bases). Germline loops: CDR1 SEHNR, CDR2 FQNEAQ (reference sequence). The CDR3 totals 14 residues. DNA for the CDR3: TGTGCTTCGCAACCAAACAGGGTTGAAGAGACCCAGTACTTC. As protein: CASQPNRVEETQYF.

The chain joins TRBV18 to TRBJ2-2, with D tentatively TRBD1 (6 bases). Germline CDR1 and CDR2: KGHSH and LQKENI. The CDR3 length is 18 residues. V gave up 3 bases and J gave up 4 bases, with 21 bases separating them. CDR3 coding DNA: TGTGCCAGCTCACCCCCGGCTACGCTTCAGGGGAGCACCGGGGAGCTGTTTTTT. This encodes CASSPPATLQGSTGELFF.

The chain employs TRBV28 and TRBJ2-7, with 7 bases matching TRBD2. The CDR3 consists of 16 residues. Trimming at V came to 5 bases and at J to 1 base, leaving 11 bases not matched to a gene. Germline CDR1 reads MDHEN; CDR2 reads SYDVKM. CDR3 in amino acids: CASSPFPASGSYEQYF. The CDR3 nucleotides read TGTGCCAGCAGTCCCTTTCCCGCTAGCGGATCCTACGAGCAGTACTTC.

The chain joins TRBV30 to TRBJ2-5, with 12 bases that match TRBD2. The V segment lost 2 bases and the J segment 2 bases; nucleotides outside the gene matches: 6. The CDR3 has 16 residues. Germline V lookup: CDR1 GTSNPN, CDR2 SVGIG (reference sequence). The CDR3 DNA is TGTGCCTGGAGTATAACCGGGACTAGCGGGCAAGAGACCCAGTACTTC. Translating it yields CAWSITGTSGQETQYF.

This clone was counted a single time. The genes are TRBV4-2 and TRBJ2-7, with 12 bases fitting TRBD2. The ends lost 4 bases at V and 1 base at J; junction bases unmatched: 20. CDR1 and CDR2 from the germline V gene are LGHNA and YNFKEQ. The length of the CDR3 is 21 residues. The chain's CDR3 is CASSLTSGLAGGLLSSYEQYF. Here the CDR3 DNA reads TGTGCCAGCAGCCTGACATCGGGGCTAGCGGGAGGGTTATTGTCATCCTACGAGCAGTACTTC.

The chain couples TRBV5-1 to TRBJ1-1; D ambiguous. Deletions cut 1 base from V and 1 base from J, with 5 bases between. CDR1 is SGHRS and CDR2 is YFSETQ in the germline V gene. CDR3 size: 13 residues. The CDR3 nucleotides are TGCGCCAGCAGCTTGTATGAGAACACTGAAGCTTTCTTT. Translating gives CASSLYENTEAFF.

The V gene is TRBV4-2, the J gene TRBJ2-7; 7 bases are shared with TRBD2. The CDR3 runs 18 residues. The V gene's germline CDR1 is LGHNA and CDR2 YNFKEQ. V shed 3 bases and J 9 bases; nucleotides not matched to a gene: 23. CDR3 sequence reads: CASSHTRGEAVSFVGQYF. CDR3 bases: TGTGCCAGCAGCCACACCCGGGGGGAGGCCGTTTCCTTCGTCGGGCAGTACTTC.

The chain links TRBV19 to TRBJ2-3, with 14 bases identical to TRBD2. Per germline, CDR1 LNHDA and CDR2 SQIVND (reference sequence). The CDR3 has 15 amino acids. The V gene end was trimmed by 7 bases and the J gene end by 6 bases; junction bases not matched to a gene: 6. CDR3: CASTLGLAGVDTQYF. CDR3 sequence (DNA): TGTGCCAGTACCTTGGGACTAGCGGGAGTGGATACGCAGTATTTT.

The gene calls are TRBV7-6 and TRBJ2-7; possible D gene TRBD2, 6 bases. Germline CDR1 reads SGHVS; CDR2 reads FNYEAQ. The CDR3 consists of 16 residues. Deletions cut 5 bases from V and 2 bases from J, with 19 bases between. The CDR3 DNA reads TGTGCCAGCAGCCTAGAGGGTAGCGGAGTAACCTACGAGCAGTACTTC. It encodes CASSLEGSGVTYEQYF.

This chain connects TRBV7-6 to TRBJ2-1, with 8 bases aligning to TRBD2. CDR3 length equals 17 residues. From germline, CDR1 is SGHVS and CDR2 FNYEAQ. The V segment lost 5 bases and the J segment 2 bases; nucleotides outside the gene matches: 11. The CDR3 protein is CASSPNQAGVTYNEQFF. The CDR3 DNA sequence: TGTGCCAGCAGCCCCAACCAAGCGGGGGTAACCTACAATGAGCAGTTCTTC.

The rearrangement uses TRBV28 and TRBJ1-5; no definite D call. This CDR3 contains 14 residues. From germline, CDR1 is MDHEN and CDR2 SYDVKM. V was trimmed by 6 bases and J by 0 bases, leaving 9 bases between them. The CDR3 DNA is TGTGCCAGCAGCAGGATCTATAGCAATCAGCCCCAGCATTTT. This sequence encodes CASSRIYSNQPQHF.

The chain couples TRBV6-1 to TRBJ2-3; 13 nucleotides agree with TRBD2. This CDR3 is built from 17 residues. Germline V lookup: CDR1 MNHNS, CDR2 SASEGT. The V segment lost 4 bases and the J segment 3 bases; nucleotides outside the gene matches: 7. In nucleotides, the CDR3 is TGTGCCAGCAGTGCCCTTGTGACTAGCGGGAGGACAGATACGCAGTATTTT. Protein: CASSALVTSGRTDTQYF.

CDR3 nucleotides: TGTGCCATCAGTCAGGGGGCCAGTATTGGGGCCAACGTCCTGACTTTC. Its protein is CAISQGASIGANVLTF. The chain uses TRBV10-3 and TRBJ2-6; TRBD1 matches 8 bases. V lost 5 bases to trimming and J lost 3 bases; unmatched junction nucleotides: 6. CDR1 is ENHRY, CDR2 SYGVKD, per germline. This CDR3 has 16 amino acids.

The CDR3 sequence is CASSQVGSAGGTSYEQYF. CDR3 DNA: TGTGCCAGCAGCCAAGTCGGGTCGGCGGGAGGGACGTCCTACGAGCAGTACTTC. The chain recombines TRBV4-2 with TRBJ2-7, with TRBD2 matching 9 bases. The germline V gene has CDR1 LGHNA and CDR2 YNFKEQ. CDR3 length equals 18 residues. V shed 1 base and J 1 base; nucleotides not matched to a gene: 11.

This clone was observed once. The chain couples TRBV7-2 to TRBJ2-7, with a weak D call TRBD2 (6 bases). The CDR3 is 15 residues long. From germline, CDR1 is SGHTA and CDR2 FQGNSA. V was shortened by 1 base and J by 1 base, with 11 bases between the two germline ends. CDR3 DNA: TGTGCCAGCAGCTTAGGGGGACTGCCATCCTACGAGCAGTACTTC. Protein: CASSLGGLPSYEQYF.

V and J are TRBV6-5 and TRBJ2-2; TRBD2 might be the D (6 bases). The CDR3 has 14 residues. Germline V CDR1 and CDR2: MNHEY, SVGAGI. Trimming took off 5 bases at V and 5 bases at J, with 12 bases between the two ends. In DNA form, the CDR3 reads TGTGCCAGCAGTCAGACTAGACGTACCGGGGAGCTGTTTTTT. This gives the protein CASSQTRRTGELFF.

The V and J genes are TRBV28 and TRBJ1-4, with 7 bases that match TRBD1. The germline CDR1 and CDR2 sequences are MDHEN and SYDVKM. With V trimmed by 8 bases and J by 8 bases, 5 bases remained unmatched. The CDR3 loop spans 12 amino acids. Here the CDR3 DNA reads TGTGCCAGCTACCGGGACAGCGAAAAACTGTTTTTT. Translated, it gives CASYRDSEKLFF. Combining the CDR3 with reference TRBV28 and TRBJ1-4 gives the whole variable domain DVKVTQSSRYLVKRTGEKVFLECVQDMDHENMFWYRQDPGLGLRLIYFSYDVKMKEKGDIPEGYSVSREKKERFSLILESASTNQTSMYLCASYRDSEKLFFGSGTQLSVL.

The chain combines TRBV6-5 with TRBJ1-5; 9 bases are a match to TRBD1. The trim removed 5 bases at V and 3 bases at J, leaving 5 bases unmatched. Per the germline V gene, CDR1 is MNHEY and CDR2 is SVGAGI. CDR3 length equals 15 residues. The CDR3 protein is CASSPGTGHNQPQHF. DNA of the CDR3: TGTGCCAGCAGTCCTGGGACAGGGCACAATCAGCCCCAGCATTTT.

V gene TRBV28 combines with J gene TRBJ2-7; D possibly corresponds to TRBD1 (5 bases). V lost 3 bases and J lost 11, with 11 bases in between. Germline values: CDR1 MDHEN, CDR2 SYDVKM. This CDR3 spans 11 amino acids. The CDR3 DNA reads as TGTGCCAGCAGTTTCCCGGACAAGGAGTACTTC. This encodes CASSFPDKEYF.